This TCR beta chain was profiled in a study of blood T cell repertoires in COVID-19. Study in general: Sources were T cells, B-cell-depleted T cells, or PBMCs; the material itself was cDNA or gDNA.

TCRdb's copy holds only in-frame clones and misses some; the assay was immunoSEQ multiplex PCR. The data contain about 240,000 clones, roughly 79% of them singletons. V gave up 0 bases and J gave up 0 bases, with 11 bases separating them. There are 16 residues in the CDR3. Germline values: CDR1 SGHKS, CDR2 YYEKEE (reference sequence). Sequencing was performed on peripheral blood. The TCR sequence derives from an elderly woman with COVID-19, enrolled during active disease. J is TRBJ2-3 and V is TRBV5-5; no reliable D call. The CDR3 here is CASSLGGATSTDTQYF. The CDR3 DNA reads TGTGCCAGCAGCTTGGGAGGCGCAACTAGCACAGATACGCAGTATTTT.